The 5 T cell receptor beta chains below come from one sample, sequenced in a study of shared clonotypes between healthy human individuals. Naivety among CD8 cells was defined by CD45RO negativity and positive CCR7 selection, thereby excluding terminally differentiated effector memory CD45RA+ cells. Repertoires were generated with immunoSEQ multiplex PCR, while TCRdb's copy carries only in-frame clones and drops some. The table shows hundreds of thousands of clones, with roughly 95% occurring only once. Sample: naive CD8+ T cells sorted from blood. Receptor source: a woman under 40 in good health.

V is TRBV5-1 and J is TRBJ2-7, with D uncertain. Trimming took 5 bases from V and 1 from J, leaving 16 bases between them. Germline loops: CDR1 SGHRS, CDR2 YFSETQ. This CDR3 is built from 15 residues. The CDR3 region has the DNA TGCGCCAGCAGTCCCTATGGCCCGGTGTCCTACGAGCAGTACTTC. Amino acid sequence: CASSPYGPVSYEQYF. The complete variable domain, with remaining parts taken from reference TRBV5-1 and TRBJ2-7, reads KAGVTQTPRYLIKTRGQQVTLSCSPISGHRSVSWYQQTPGQGLQFLFEYFSETQRNKGNFPGRFSGRQFSNSRSEMNVSTLELGDSALYLCASSPYGPVSYEQYFGPGTRLTVT.

The V call is TRBV10-3, the J call TRBJ2-7; D unclear. Per germline, CDR1 ENHRY and CDR2 SYGVKD. V was cut by 4 bases and J by 3 bases, with 4 bases left in between. The CDR3 spans 11 residues. DNA for the CDR3: TGTGCCATCAGTGGGGGCTACGAGCAGTACTTC. Translated: CAISGGYEQYF.

The genes are TRBV5-1 and TRBJ1-1; TRBD1 aligns across 8 bases. This CDR3 is 17 amino acids long. V was pared by 4 bases and J by 4 bases, with 15 bases of the junction left unmatched. CDR1 and CDR2 from the germline V gene are SGHRS and YFSETQ. CDR3 in amino acids: CASSMGQEGGRPTEAFF. As DNA, the CDR3 is TGCGCCAGCAGCATGGGACAGGAGGGTGGAAGGCCCACTGAAGCTTTCTTT.

This chain connects TRBV28 to TRBJ2-7, with 7 bases that match TRBD2. The ends lost 6 bases at V and 3 bases at J; junction bases unmatched: 8. The CDR3 has 14 residues. Germline V gives CDR1 MDHEN, CDR2 SYDVKM. The CDR3 loop is CASRPTSSYYEQYF. CDR3 nucleotides: TGTGCCAGCAGGCCGACTAGCAGCTACTACGAGCAGTACTTC.

The chain is built from TRBV2 and TRBJ1-5; D not resolved. CDR1 is SNHLY, CDR2 FYNNEI, per germline. Trimming took 1 base from V and 8 from J, leaving 15 bases between them. The CDR3 has 15 amino acids. Written as DNA, the CDR3 is TGTGCCAGCAGTGAAGGATCCGGCCTATTCAAGCCCCAGCATTTT. It codes for CASSEGSGLFKPQHF.